The 31 T cell receptor beta chains in this list originate from one sample, sequenced in a study of blood T cell repertoires in COVID-19. Data came from immunoSEQ multiplex PCR; TCRdb stores just in-frame clones and leaves some out. The sample includes about 230,000 clones, about four fifths seen only once; the top ten take 6% to 8%. Sequenced input: peripheral blood. The source is a woman at least 80 years old with COVID-19, enrolled during active disease.

The chain combines TRBV2 with TRBJ2-1; weak D call: TRBD1 (6 bases). Trimming stripped 7 bases from V and 12 bases from J, with 16 bases between. The CDR3 contains 12 residues. The germline V gene encodes CDR1 SNHLY and CDR2 FYNNEI. The DNA for the CDR3 is TGTGCCAGCATAGGGGGACCCGGAGCGCAGTTCTTC. Protein product: CASIGGPGAQFF.

The CDR3 DNA is TGTGCCAGCAGCCCCCAGGGACAGGGGGCTGGCGAGCAGTACTTC. It specifies CASSPQGQGAGEQYF. The chain uses TRBV3-1 (or the pseudogene TRBV3-2) and TRBJ2-7; 12 bases are a match to TRBD1. The CDR3 extends over 15 amino acids. The germline V gene encodes CDR1 LGHDT and CDR2 YNNKEL (reference sequence). V dropped 4 bases and J dropped 6; count of bases not matched to a gene: 7.

In its sample, this clone was seen many times. V usage is TRBV6-5 and J usage is TRBJ1-2; possibly TRBD1 for D (6 bases). CDR1 and CDR2 from the germline V gene are MNHEY and SVGAGI. Trimming pared 7 bases from V and 3 bases from J, leaving 18 bases between. CDR3 length: 15 residues. The CDR3 nucleotides are TGTGCCAGCACCCCAAGTAAGGCAGGGGACTATGGCTACACCTTC. It codes for CASTPSKAGDYGYTF.

This rearrangement joins TRBV4-3 to TRBJ2-7, with 7 bases matching TRBD1. Trimming took 2 bases from V and 2 from J; bases not matched to a gene: 6. Germline CDR1 LGHNA, CDR2 YSLEER. The CDR3 has 15 amino acids. CDR3: CASSQRTGSTYEQYF. The CDR3 DNA reads as TGCGCCAGCAGCCAAAGGACAGGATCGACCTACGAGCAGTACTTC.

This clone was observed a handful of times. The chain is built from TRBV27 and TRBJ2-2, with 13 bases that match TRBD2. This CDR3 comprises 18 residues. Germline CDR1 and CDR2: MNHEY and SMNVEV (reference sequence). V lost 6 bases to trimming and J lost 3 bases; unmatched junction nucleotides: 10. This CDR3 is CASRPGLAGLGDTGELFF. As DNA, the CDR3 is TGTGCCAGCAGACCGGGACTAGCGGGGTTAGGGGACACCGGGGAGCTGTTTTTT.

The J gene is TRBJ1-2, the V gene TRBV7-9; 9 bases match TRBD1. The germline gives CDR1 SEHNR, CDR2 FQNEAQ (reference sequence). The CDR3 loop spans 16 amino acids. J gave up 6 bases and V 5 bases, and 13 bases lay outside the gene matches. CDR3 residues: CASSHFFRDRADGYTF. The CDR3 nucleotides are TGTGCCAGCAGCCATTTCTTCCGGGACAGGGCTGATGGCTACACCTTC.

The chain couples TRBV9 to TRBJ2-3; a weak D match, TRBD2 (6 bases). Trimming cost V 4 bases and J 0 bases, with 15 bases left between them. Germline assignment: CDR1 SGDLS and CDR2 YYNGEE. The CDR3 consists of 16 residues. The DNA for the CDR3 is TGTGCCAGCAGCTTTTCCGGGACTTTGAGCACAGATACGCAGTATTTT. Translation: CASSFSGTLSTDTQYF.

This chain connects TRBV7-8 to TRBJ1-3; D remains unclear. Deletions cut 5 bases from V and 7 bases from J, with 9 bases between. There are 12 residues in the CDR3. Germline-derived CDR1 and CDR2 are SGHVS and FQNEAQ. DNA of the CDR3: TGTGCCAGCAGCGTAGGCAGTAACACCATATATTTT. Translating gives CASSVGSNTIYF. The complete variable domain, with remaining parts taken from reference TRBV7-8 and TRBJ1-3, reads GAGVSQSPRYKVAKRGQDVALRCDPISGHVSLFWYQQALGQGPEFLTYFQNEAQLDKSGLPSDRFFAERPEGSVSTLKIQRTQQEDSAVYLCASSVGSNTIYFGEGSWLTVV.

This rearrangement joins TRBV11-2 to TRBJ1-1; TRBD1 agrees at 7 bases. CDR3 size: 12 residues. Trimming removed 2 bases from V and 10 bases from J; junction bases left unmatched: 4. Germline CDR1 and CDR2: SGHAT and FQNNGV. The CDR3 spells CASSLLWTGAFF. CDR3 DNA sequence: TGTGCCAGCAGCTTATTGTGGACAGGAGCTTTCTTT.

This chain uses TRBV25-1 with TRBJ2-2; 10 nucleotides agree with TRBD1. V trimming: 8 bases; J trimming: 4 bases; junction bases outside the gene matches: 16. The germline CDR1 and CDR2 sequences are MGHDK and SYGVNS. This CDR3 has 18 residues. The DNA for the CDR3 is TGTGCCAGCCAGGGGCTTCGGGACAGGGGTGGTAGCACCGGGGAGCTGTTTTTT. This encodes CASQGLRDRGGSTGELFF.

The rearrangement joins TRBV6-5 to TRBJ2-7; 13 bases are a match to TRBD2. V shed 0 bases and J 8 bases; nucleotides not matched to a gene: 4. The CDR3 spans 15 residues. Per the germline V gene, CDR1 is MNHEY and CDR2 is SVGAGI. CDR3 sequence: CASSYSGTSGAQQYF. In nucleotides, the CDR3 is TGTGCCAGCAGTTACTCCGGGACTAGCGGGGCCCAGCAGTACTTC.

V is TRBV28 and J is TRBJ1-1; D gene uncertain. The germline gives CDR1 MDHEN, CDR2 SYDVKM. The CDR3 contains 11 residues. V shed 2 bases and J shed 8 bases, with 6 bases lying between them. The CDR3 nucleotides read TGTGCCAGCAGTTTACAGGTCGAAGCTTTCTTT. It codes for CASSLQVEAFF. The full variable domain, its missing parts supplied by reference TRBV28 and TRBJ1-1, is DVKVTQSSRYLVKRTGEKVFLECVQDMDHENMFWYRQDPGLGLRLIYFSYDVKMKEKGDIPEGYSVSREKKERFSLILESASTNQTSMYLCASSLQVEAFFGQGTRLTVV.

This clone was seen once. The chain couples TRBV5-1 to TRBJ2-1, with TRBD2 matching 11 bases. Germline V gene sequence: CDR1 SGHRS, CDR2 YFSETQ. This CDR3 contains 14 residues. V shed 5 bases and J 8 bases; nucleotides not matched to a gene: 6. This chain's CDR3 is CASRGLAGSDEQFF. CDR3 DNA sequence: TGCGCCAGCAGAGGACTAGCGGGTTCGGATGAGCAGTTCTTC. Together with reference TRBV5-1 and TRBJ2-1, the CDR3 gives the full variable domain: KAGVTQTPRYLIKTRGQQVTLSCSPISGHRSVSWYQQTPGQGLQFLFEYFSETQRNKGNFPGRFSGRQFSNSRSEMNVSTLELGDSALYLCASRGLAGSDEQFFGPGTRLTVL.

The V and J genes are TRBV30 and TRBJ1-2; TRBD1 is a possible D gene (6 bases). CDR1 GTSNPN and CDR2 SVGIG come from the germline V gene (reference sequence). There are 13 residues in the CDR3. V was shortened by 1 base and J by 6 bases, with 12 bases between the two germline ends. The CDR3 spells CAWSAQGSDGYTF. CDR3 sequence (DNA): TGTGCCTGGAGTGCACAGGGTTCCGATGGCTACACCTTC.

The chain carries TRBV25-1 and TRBJ1-3; 8 bases map to TRBD1. The CDR3 runs 15 residues. Germline-derived CDR1 and CDR2 are MGHDK and SYGVNS. The trim removed 4 bases at V and 3 bases at J, leaving 5 bases unmatched. The DNA for the CDR3 is TGTGCCAGCAGTGGTGACAGGGGCGGTGGAAACACCATATATTTT. Amino acids: CASSGDRGGGNTIYF.

V usage is TRBV28 and J usage is TRBJ1-2, with D tentatively TRBD1 (6 bases). CDR1 is MDHEN and CDR2 is SYDVKM in the germline V gene. The CDR3 has 14 amino acids. Trimming shortened V by 2 bases and J by 4 bases, and 11 bases separated the two germline ends. In DNA form, the CDR3 reads TGTGCCAGCAGTTTACGGGGGGCTAGCTATGGCTACACCTTC. This sequence encodes CASSLRGASYGYTF.

This clone appeared a few times. The CDR3 DNA sequence: TGTGCCAGTAGTATAACCGGGAGCGGGAGGGCCAATGAGCAGTTCTTC. Encoded protein: CASSITGSGRANEQFF. V is TRBV19 and J is TRBJ2-1; 10 bases agree with TRBD2. J was trimmed by 6 bases and V by 2 bases; bases with no gene match: 7. CDR1 LNHDA and CDR2 SQIVND come from the germline V gene (reference sequence). The CDR3 spans 16 residues.

This chain connects TRBV7-9 to TRBJ1-1; 10 bases match TRBD1. J lost 1 base, V lost 3 bases, and 5 bases had no gene match. The length of the CDR3 is 16 residues. Per the germline V gene, CDR1 is SEHNR and CDR2 is FQNEAQ (reference sequence). The CDR3 DNA follows: TGTGCCAGCAGCTTGCAGACAGGGGGCGCGAACACTGAAGCTTTCTTT. Translation: CASSLQTGGANTEAFF.

CDR3 residues: CASSLRGLTGGKSTDTQYF. The CDR3 DNA is TGTGCCAGCAGCCTCAGGGGTCTCACAGGGGGCAAAAGCACAGATACGCAGTATTTT. The chain carries TRBV6-2 or TRBV6-3 and TRBJ2-3; 9 bases map to TRBD1. Germline CDR1 is MNHEY and CDR2 is SVGEGT. Trimming at V came to 6 bases and at J to 0 bases, leaving 16 bases not matched to a gene. CDR3 length: 19 residues.

This sequence joins TRBV29-1 and TRBJ1-1; no definite D call. CDR1 is SQVTM and CDR2 is ANQGSEA in the germline V gene. Trimming took 3 bases from V and 10 from J, leaving 15 bases between them. The CDR3 extends over 12 amino acids. CDR3 sequence reads: CSVDLVGGRAFF. The CDR3 nucleotides read TGCAGCGTTGACCTAGTTGGAGGGCGAGCTTTCTTT.

Written as DNA, the CDR3 is TGTGCTAGTGGTTTGGAAAAAACAGGGGCCCCCACCAATCAGCCCCAGCATTTT. Amino acids: CASGLEKTGAPTNQPQHF. The chain joins TRBV12-5 to TRBJ1-5, with 7 nucleotides matching TRBD1. The germline gives CDR1 LGHNT, CDR2 FRNRAP. CDR3 length equals 18 residues. Unmatched junction bases numbered 12, after V lost 1 base and J lost 3 bases.

The chain couples TRBV6-5 to TRBJ1-6; 9 bases are shared with TRBD1. The V gene's germline CDR1 is MNHEY and CDR2 SVGAGI. The CDR3 is made up of 15 amino acids. Germline trimming cut 0 bases from V and 13 bases from J; bases unmatched to any gene: 7. The CDR3 reads CASSYSGTGTSPLHF. The CDR3, as DNA: TGTGCCAGCAGTTACTCCGGGACAGGGACCTCCCCCCTCCACTTT.

The chain combines TRBV12-1 with TRBJ2-3; whether TRBD1, the table's D call, matches the DNA was not checked. TRBV12-1 is tagged as a pseudogene. The CDR3 runs to 18 residues. The DNA for the CDR3 is TGTGCCAGCAGCTTTGCACCCCCCATAGGGGGCGATTGGGATACGCAGTATTTT. This sequence encodes CASSFAPPIGGDWDTQYF.

The rearrangement links TRBV10-3 to TRBJ1-2; TRBD1 matches at 8 bases. Germline V lookup: CDR1 ENHRY, CDR2 SYGVKD. The CDR3 contains 14 residues. V was clipped by 6 bases and J by 2 bases; unmatched bases: 5. DNA of the CDR3: TGTGCCATCAGGGCCGACAGGGGCAACTATGGCTACACCTTC. Translated: CAIRADRGNYGYTF.

The V and J genes are TRBV28 and TRBJ1-3, with D possibly being TRBD1 (6 bases). CDR1 is MDHEN and CDR2 is SYDVKM in the germline V gene. V lost 3 bases to trimming and J lost 4 bases, with 16 bases between them. This CDR3 contains 16 residues. CDR3 region: CASSFLEGVRGNTIYF. The CDR3 region has the DNA TGTGCCAGCAGTTTTTTAGAGGGGGTCCGGGGAAACACCATATATTTT.

The chain couples TRBV3-1 (or the pseudogene TRBV3-2) to TRBJ1-2; D remains ambiguous. V was cut by 1 base and J by 5 bases, with 5 bases left in between. CDR3 length equals 12 residues. Germline V gene data show CDR1 as LGHDT and CDR2 as YNNKEL (reference sequence). The CDR3 loop reads CASSQVNYGYTF. The CDR3 nucleotides are TGTGCCAGCAGCCAAGTCAATTATGGCTACACCTTC.

The J gene is TRBJ1-2, the V gene TRBV30; 11 bases match TRBD1. V trimming: 5 bases; J trimming: 5 bases; junction bases outside the gene matches: 1. CDR3 length: 12 amino acids. The germline V gene encodes CDR1 GTSNPN and CDR2 SVGIG (reference sequence). CDR3: CAWGTGGYGYTF. CDR3 DNA sequence: TGTGCCTGGGGGACAGGGGGATATGGCTACACCTTC.

V is TRBV3-1 (or the pseudogene TRBV3-2) and J is TRBJ1-5; 8 nucleotides agree with TRBD1. Germline CDR1 is LGHDT and CDR2 is YNNKEL (reference sequence). This CDR3 comprises 15 residues. Unmatched junction bases numbered 2, after V lost 4 bases and J lost 0 bases. CDR3 nucleotides: TGTGCCAGCAGCCCGACAGGGGCTAGCAATCAGCCCCAGCATTTT. It codes for CASSPTGASNQPQHF.

The chain has TRBV11-2 and TRBJ1-1; D unresolved. Germline V gene data show CDR1 as SGHAT and CDR2 as FQNNGV. V was cut by 4 bases and J by 4 bases, with 7 bases left in between. CDR3 length: 12 amino acids. CDR3 loop: CASSSLFTEAFF. CDR3 coding DNA: TGTGCCAGCAGCTCCCTCTTCACTGAAGCTTTCTTT. The full variable domain, rest sourced from reference TRBV11-2 and TRBJ1-1, is EAGVAQSPRYKIIEKRQSVAFWCNPISGHATLYWYQQILGQGPKLLIQFQNNGVVDDSQLPKDRFSAERLKGVDSTLKIQPAKLEDSAVYLCASSSLFTEAFFGQGTRLTVV.

The chain employs TRBV10-3 and TRBJ1-2; 11 bases match TRBD1. The CDR3 is made up of 15 amino acids. Germline values: CDR1 ENHRY, CDR2 SYGVKD. V gave up 6 bases and J gave up 4 bases; unmatched junction bases: 7. The CDR3 region has the DNA TGTGCCATCAGGGGGACAGGGGGGACCTCCTATGGCTACACCTTC. Residues: CAIRGTGGTSYGYTF.

This chain connects TRBV19 to TRBJ1-1; TRBD1 agrees at 8 bases. The V segment lost 6 bases and the J segment 1 base; nucleotides outside the gene matches: 7. The CDR3 has 15 residues. The germline V gene has CDR1 LNHDA and CDR2 SQIVND (reference sequence). CDR3 sequence (DNA): TGTGCCAGTAGGGTACAGGGGGTGAGGAACACTGAAGCTTTCTTT. The encoded protein is CASRVQGVRNTEAFF.